Listed below are T cell receptor beta chains from one sample, sequenced in a study of OX40 agonist ivuxolimab in advanced cancers. Assay used: immunoSEQ multiplex PCR; TCRdb lists only in-frame clones, some missing. Here the sample spans some 50,000 clones, more than 80% being singletons. The starting material was CD4+ or CD8+ T cells sorted from blood, obtained in a trial of the OX40 agonist ivuxolimab. All receptors derive from an adult with an advanced solid tumor such as melanoma, head and neck, liver or kidney cancer. Both conserved end residues are part of each CDR3. D genes are given only for firm matches. A clone size is listed for some rows: how often the clone was seen (once, few, many), or a class if it is expanded.

length	size	V	D	J	CDR3	DNA
17	.	TRBV29-1	TRBD2	TRBJ2-3	CSAVAGGQLSITDTQYF	TGCAGCGCCGTAGCGGGGGGGCAGCTCTCTATCACAGATACGCAGTATTTT
11	.	TRBV6-5	.	TRBJ2-7	CASSEGYEQYF	TGTGCCAGCAGTGAGGGGTACGAGCAGTACTTC
14	.	TRBV5-1	TRBD1	TRBJ1-2	CASSSTGGNYGYTF	TGCGCCAGCAGCTCGACAGGGGGCAACTATGGCTACACCTTC
17	.	TRBV9	TRBD2	TRBJ2-1	CASSWTSGGASGNEQFF	TGTGCCAGCAGCTGGACTAGCGGGGGGGCCTCGGGCAATGAGCAGTTCTTC
16	.	TRBV7-2	TRBD2	TRBJ2-3	CASSLMTGGRTDTQYF	TGTGCCAGCAGCTTAATGACGGGGGGGCGCACAGATACGCAGTATTTT
14	.	TRBV7-9	.	TRBJ2-7	CASSLARMKYEQYF	TGTGCCAGCAGCTTAGCGAGGATGAAGTACGAGCAGTACTTC
15	.	TRBV5-6	TRBD2	TRBJ2-2	CASTPAGGYTGELFF	TGTGCCAGCACCCCCGCGGGGGGGTACACCGGGGAGCTGTTTTTT
13	once	TRBV5-6	.	TRBJ1-1	CASSSGPPHKAFF	TGTGCCAGCAGCTCTGGCCCACCTCATAAAGCTTTCTTT
16	.	TRBV18	.	TRBJ1-1	CASSPLPNAGNTEAFF	TGTGCCAGCTCACCACTGCCAAATGCGGGAAACACTGAAGCTTTCTTT
14	.	TRBV2	.	TRBJ1-2	CASRHPGHLRGYTF	TGTGCCAGCAGGCACCCGGGACATTTAAGAGGCTACACCTTC
16	.	TRBV28	TRBD1	TRBJ1-2	CASTNPSGTGRYGYTF	TGTGCCAGCACGAACCCTTCCGGGACAGGGAGGTATGGCTACACCTTC
17	.	TRBV5-1	TRBD1	TRBJ1-1	CASSLAQGGFMNTEAFF	TGCGCCAGCAGCTTGGCTCAGGGGGGGTTTATGAACACTGAAGCTTTCTTT
16	.	TRBV4-1	.	TRBJ1-2	CASSQDILIMSYGYTF	TGCGCCAGCAGCCAAGATATTTTGATAATGTCCTATGGCTACACCTTC
12	.	TRBV5-1	.	TRBJ2-3	CASSSRTDTQYF	TGCGCCAGCAGCTCCCGTACAGATACGCAGTATTTT
13	once	TRBV28	.	TRBJ2-3	CASSLVQTDTQYF	TGTGCCAGCAGTTTGGTTCAAACAGATACGCAGTATTTT
13	.	TRBV5-1	.	TRBJ2-7	CASSRGPSYEQYF	TGCGCCAGCAGCCGCGGGCCCAGCTACGAGCAGTACTTC
14	.	TRBV5-5	TRBD1	TRBJ2-1	CASSLGQGYNEQFF	TGTGCCAGCAGCTTGGGACAGGGATACAATGAGCAGTTCTTC
15	.	TRBV19	TRBD1	TRBJ2-7	CASSGGTGKGLEQYF	TGTGCCAGTAGCGGGGGGACAGGGAAAGGTCTCGAGCAGTACTTC
15	.	TRBV18	TRBD1	TRBJ1-4	CASSPSTGGHEKLFF	TGTGCCAGCTCACCCTCGACAGGGGGTCATGAAAAACTGTTTTTT
15	once	TRBV19	TRBD1	TRBJ1-6	CASSTAQGLGSPLHF	TGTGCCAGTAGTACTGCACAGGGGTTAGGTTCACCCCTCCACTTT
16	.	TRBV5-1	.	TRBJ1-3	CASSLSGGGSGNTIYF	TGCGCCAGCAGCTTGAGCGGAGGTGGCTCTGGAAACACCATATATTTT
19	.	TRBV12-5	.	TRBJ2-6	CASGLVPGLGGSGANVLTF	TGTGCTAGTGGTTTGGTACCGGGACTCGGGGGCTCTGGGGCCAACGTCCTGACTTTC
15	.	TRBV7-8	.	TRBJ1-4	CASSHRLGAGEKLFF	TGTGCCAGCAGCCATCGTCTGGGGGCAGGCGAAAAACTGTTTTTT
14	few	TRBV5-1	TRBD2	TRBJ2-1	CASSPPGGGNEQFF	TGCGCCAGCTCCCCCCCCGGCGGGGGGAATGAGCAGTTCTTC
14	few	TRBV12-5	TRBD1	TRBJ1-6	CASGRTGPNSPLHF	TGTGCTAGTGGTCGGACAGGGCCAAATTCACCCCTCCACTTT
13	.	TRBV2	TRBD1	TRBJ1-1	CATKGTVNTEAFF	TGTGCCACCAAAGGGACAGTGAACACTGAAGCTTTCTTT
15	.	TRBV7-2	TRBD1	TRBJ2-1	CASSPDRGPYNEQFF	TGTGCCAGCAGCCCTGACAGGGGGCCCTACAATGAGCAGTTCTTC
12	.	TRBV5-4	.	TRBJ2-3	CASSLTTDTQYF	TGTGCCAGCAGCTTGACCACAGATACGCAGTATTTT
16	few	TRBV5-4	TRBD1	TRBJ1-1	CASSQVTGYRNTEAFF	TGTGCCAGCAGCCAAGTGACAGGGTATCGGAACACTGAAGCTTTCTTT
16	.	TRBV5-1	.	TRBJ1-3	CASSLAVSSSGNTIYF	TGCGCCAGCAGCTTGGCGGTCAGCAGCTCTGGAAACACCATATATTTT
15	.	TRBV7-3	TRBD2	TRBJ2-1	CASSLGLAGSNEQFF	TGTGCCAGCAGCTTAGGACTAGCGGGGTCCAATGAGCAGTTCTTC
14	.	TRBV11-2	TRBD1	TRBJ2-7	CASSYRDRTYEQYF	TGTGCCAGCAGCTACCGGGACAGAACCTACGAGCAGTACTTC
13	.	TRBV15	.	TRBJ2-5	CATSRVKGETQYF	TGTGCCACCAGCAGAGTTAAAGGGGAGACCCAGTACTTC
14	.	TRBV2	.	TRBJ2-1	CASLDGLSYNEQFF	TGTGCCAGCCTGGACGGGCTCTCCTACAATGAGCAGTTCTTC
20	.	TRBV5-8	TRBD2	TRBJ2-1	CASSPLSGTSGGAAYNEQFF	TGTGCCAGCAGCCCTCTGTCCGGGACTAGCGGGGGGGCCGCATACAATGAGCAGTTCTTC
14	.	TRBV18	.	TRBJ2-7	CASSALRGESEQYF	TGTGCCAGCTCAGCACTCAGGGGGGAGAGCGAGCAGTACTTC
16	.	TRBV5-8	.	TRBJ1-5	CASSLRGAASNQPQHF	TGTGCCAGCAGCTTGCGAGGGGCAGCCAGCAATCAGCCCCAGCATTTT
16	.	TRBV10-3	TRBD2	TRBJ2-3	CASRGGTSGNTDTQYF	TGTGCGTCGCGCGGCGGGACTAGCGGGAACACAGATACGCAGTATTTT
15	once	TRBV11-2	TRBD2	TRBJ2-1	CASMTLAGGGYEQFF	TGTGCCAGCATGACGCTAGCGGGGGGTGGCTATGAGCAGTTCTTC
16	.	TRBV7-6	TRBD1	TRBJ1-6	CASSFDPGTGVSPLHF	TGTGCCAGCAGCTTCGACCCCGGGACAGGGGTTTCACCCCTCCACTTT
16	.	TRBV11-3	TRBD1	TRBJ1-1	CASSSATTGGYTEAFF	TGTGCCAGCAGCTCAGCCACGACAGGGGGCTACACTGAAGCTTTCTTT
12	.	TRBV11-3	.	TRBJ2-7	CASSITSSEQYF	TGTGCCAGCAGCATAACTAGCAGCGAGCAGTACTTC
14	few	TRBV11-2	.	TRBJ1-2	CASSLPRFNYGYTF	TGTGCCAGCAGCTTACCTCGATTTAACTATGGCTACACCTTC
16	once	TRBV25-1	TRBD1	TRBJ2-3	CASSETMGQGPDTQYF	TGTGCCAGCAGTGAAACTATGGGACAGGGACCAGATACGCAGTATTTT
14	.	TRBV6-1	.	TRBJ2-1	CASSARTLPNEQFF	TGTGCCAGCAGCGCTAGAACCCTACCCAATGAGCAGTTCTTC
15	.	TRBV5-4	.	TRBJ2-2	CASSSKAPNTGELFF	TGTGCCAGCAGCAGCAAGGCGCCGAACACCGGGGAGCTGTTTTTT
15	.	TRBV10-2	.	TRBJ2-7	CASSEGPSDSYEQYF	TGCGCCAGCAGTGAGGGGCCTAGCGACTCCTACGAGCAGTACTTC
14	.	TRBV27	.	TRBJ1-1	CASRPRGPNTEAFF	TGTGCCAGCAGGCCCCGGGGACCGAACACTGAAGCTTTCTTT
15	.	TRBV6-1	.	TRBJ1-6	CASSVQVGGTSPLHF	TGTGCCAGCAGTGTTCAGGTTGGGGGCACTTCACCCCTCCACTTT
14	.	TRBV11-2	.	TRBJ2-3	CASSLSQATDTQYF	TGTGCCAGCAGCTTAAGCCAGGCCACAGATACGCAGTATTTT
13	.	TRBV11-2	TRBD2	TRBJ2-1	CASSLALAGGQFF	TGTGCCAGCAGCTTAGCCCTAGCGGGCGGGCAGTTCTTC
13	.	TRBV10-3	.	TRBJ1-5	CAISNQDNQPQHF	TGTGCCATCAGTAACCAGGATAATCAGCCCCAGCATTTT
12	.	TRBV5-1	.	TRBJ2-2	CASSPDPGALFF	TGCGCCAGCAGCCCGGATCCGGGGGCGCTGTTTTTT
20	.	TRBV4-1	.	TRBJ2-1	CASSPAGGHETLSSYNEQFF	TGCGCCAGCAGCCCAGCGGGTGGGCACGAAACCTTAAGCTCCTACAATGAGCAGTTCTTC
13	.	TRBV7-9	.	TRBJ2-7	CASSLAGWDEQYF	TGTGCCAGCAGCCTGGCAGGGTGGGACGAGCAGTACTTC